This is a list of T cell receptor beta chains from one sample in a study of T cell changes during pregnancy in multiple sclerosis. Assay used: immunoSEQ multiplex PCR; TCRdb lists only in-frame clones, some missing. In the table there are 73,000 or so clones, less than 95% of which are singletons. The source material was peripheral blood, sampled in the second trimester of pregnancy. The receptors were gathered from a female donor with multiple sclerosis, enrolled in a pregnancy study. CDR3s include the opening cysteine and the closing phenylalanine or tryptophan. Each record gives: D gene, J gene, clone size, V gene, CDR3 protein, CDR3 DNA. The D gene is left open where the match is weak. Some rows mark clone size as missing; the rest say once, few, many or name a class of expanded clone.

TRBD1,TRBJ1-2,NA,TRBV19,CATSPGQGTNYGYTF,TGTGCCACCTCACCGGGACAGGGAACTAACTATGGCTACACCTTC
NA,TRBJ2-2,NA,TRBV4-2,CASSQGGQSGELFF,TGTGCCAGCAGCCAAGGAGGACAGTCCGGGGAGCTGTTTTTT
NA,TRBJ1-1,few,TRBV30,CAWSVSPGEPFF,TGTGCCTGGAGTGTAAGCCCGGGGGAACCTTTCTTT
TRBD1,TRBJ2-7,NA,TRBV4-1,CASSQLRTGTFYEQYF,TGCGCCAGCAGCCAACTCCGGACAGGGACATTCTACGAGCAGTACTTC
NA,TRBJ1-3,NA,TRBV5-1,CASSSGAGQDTIYF,TGCGCCAGCAGCTCTGGGGCGGGGCAGGACACCATATATTTT
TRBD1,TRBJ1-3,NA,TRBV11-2,CASSNDRVSGNTIYF,TGTGCCAGCAGCAACGACAGGGTTTCTGGAAACACCATATATTTT
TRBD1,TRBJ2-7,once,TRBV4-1,CASSHQGPGTAYEQYF,TGCGCCAGCAGCCACCAAGGACCCGGGACAGCCTACGAGCAGTACTTC
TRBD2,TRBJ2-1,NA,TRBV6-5,CASRRGGEQFF,TGTGCCAGCCGCCGGGGAGGGGAGCAGTTCTTC
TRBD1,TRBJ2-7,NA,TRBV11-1,CASSSPGQNYEQYF,TGTGCCAGCAGCTCCCCGGGACAGAACTACGAGCAGTACTTC
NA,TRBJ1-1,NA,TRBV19,CASSIERTATEAFF,TGTGCCAGTAGTATAGAAAGGACAGCAACTGAAGCTTTCTTT
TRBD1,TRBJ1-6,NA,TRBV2,CASSQQGAGGNSPLHF,TGTGCCAGCAGTCAACAGGGGGCAGGGGGTAATTCACCCCTCCACTTT
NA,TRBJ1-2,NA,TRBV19,CASSIRQAYGYTF,TGTGCCAGTAGTATTAGACAGGCGTATGGCTACACCTTC